Reported below is one T cell receptor beta chain. This specimen comes from a study of human T cells and chemical hapten exposure. Specified time point: patch test 2, 6 weeks after DPC sensitization. Indicated treatment: therapeutic diphenylcyclopropenone sensitization with weekly scalp DPC. Blood sampling occurred before each patch-test application. Each CDR3 protein is one row after TCRdb ran MiXCR on the RACE reads. The repertoire consists of about 84,000 distinct CDR3 sequences, with roughly a tenth occurring once and the leading ten covering about 5%. Sequenced here: whole blood, sampled in connection with sensitization to the hapten diphenylcyclopropenone (DPC). This TCR came from a woman aged 45-59 years with alopecia areata. Some clones in this sample may be carry-over from other donors' samples.

Written as DNA, the CDR3 is TGTGCCAGCAGCATACTCGGGACAGGGGTTGGAAACACCATATATTTT. Protein sequence: CASSILGTGVGNTIYF. The chain recombines TRBV12-3 or TRBV12-4 with TRBJ1-3; 10 bases align to TRBD1. This CDR3 is 16 amino acids long. Unmatched junction bases numbered 8, after V lost 6 bases and J lost 3 bases.